This TCR beta chain was retrieved from a study of blood T cell repertoires in COVID-19. Generated by immunoSEQ multiplex PCR, the TCRdb table keeps only in-frame clones and is missing some. The table shows roughly 43,000 clones, with more than 75% occurring only once. The sequenced material came from peripheral blood. The origin of this receptor is a human donor in a cohort sampled during active COVID-19.

The CDR3 loop reads CASSKGLGGSQPQHF. CDR3 DNA sequence: TGTGCCAGTTCGAAGGGTTTGGGGGGTTCTCAGCCCCAGCATTTT. The chain couples TRBV19 to TRBJ1-5, with D perhaps TRBD1 (5 bases). The V end was cut by 8 bases, the J end by 6 bases, with 20 bases between. This CDR3 contains 15 residues. Germline V CDR1 and CDR2: LNHDA, SQIVND (reference sequence).